This T cell receptor beta chain was retrieved from a study of identical twins. This CDR3 has 15 amino acids. V was cut by 3 bases and J by 6 bases, with 15 bases left in between. Germline V CDR1 and CDR2: KGHSH, LQKENI. The study, taken as a whole, reports: Abundant beta clonotypes from cord blood had fewer insertions, unlike memory repertoires, which showed none.

MiXCR, applied by TCRdb to the 5' RACE reads, yields one record per CDR3 protein. In the table there are about 250,000 distinct CDR3 sequences, about 14% of which are singletons. There are a few counts of this clonotype. As yet, its antigen is unknown. The TCR originated in a woman aged 18 to 35 in good health. Sequencing was carried out using memory (CD45RO+) T cells sorted from blood. The chain combines TRBV18 with TRBJ2-1; D is possibly TRBD1 (6 bases). The CDR3 here is CASSPLGTRVNEQFF. Written as DNA, the CDR3 is TGTGCCAGCTCACCTCTGGGGACACGTGTCAATGAGCAGTTCTTC.